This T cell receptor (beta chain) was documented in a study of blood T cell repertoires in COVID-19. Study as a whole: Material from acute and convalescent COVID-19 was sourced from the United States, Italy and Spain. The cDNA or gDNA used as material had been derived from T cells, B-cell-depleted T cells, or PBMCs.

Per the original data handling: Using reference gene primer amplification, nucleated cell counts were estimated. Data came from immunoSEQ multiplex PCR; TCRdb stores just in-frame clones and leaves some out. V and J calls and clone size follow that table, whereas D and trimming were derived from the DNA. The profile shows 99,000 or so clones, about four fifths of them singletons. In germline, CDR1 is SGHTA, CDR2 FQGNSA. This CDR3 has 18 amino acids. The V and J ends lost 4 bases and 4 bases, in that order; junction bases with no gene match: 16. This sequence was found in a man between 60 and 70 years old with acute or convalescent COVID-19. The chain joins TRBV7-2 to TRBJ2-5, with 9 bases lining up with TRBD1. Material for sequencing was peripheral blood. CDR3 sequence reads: CASSSHFPGQGSGETQYF. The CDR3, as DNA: TGTGCCAGCAGCTCCCACTTTCCGGGACAGGGATCTGGAGAGACCCAGTACTTC.